These 21 T cell receptor beta chains share one sample of origin, sequenced in a study of T cells in pancreatic ductal adenocarcinoma. Surgery without prior neoadjuvant therapy was the treatment of the selected pancreatic ductal adenocarcinoma patients. Method: immunoSEQ multiplex PCR; TCRdb's copy keeps in-frame clones and lacks some. The sample comprises around 94,000 clones, nearly 95% of which are singletons, and around 2.9% rests with the top ten. Sequencing input: PBMCs. These receptors came from a human donor with pancreatic ductal adenocarcinoma.

The chain links TRBV5-6 to TRBJ2-7; 7 nucleotides align to TRBD2. Germline CDR1 SGHDT, CDR2 YYEEEE. The CDR3 is 17 residues long. J gave up 5 bases and V 0 bases, and 14 bases lay outside the gene matches. The CDR3 DNA is TGTGCCAGCAGCTTGGGTAAGAGCGCGGGAGTAGGAAACGAGCAGTACTTC. Amino acid sequence: CASSLGKSAGVGNEQYF.

Only one count was recorded for this clone. CDR3 nucleotides: TGTGCCAGCAGCGTAGGAACCGGACAGGGGCCCTCTTACTTC. Protein: CASSVGTGQGPSYF. V and J are TRBV9 and TRBJ2-5; 9 bases match TRBD1. This CDR3 comprises 14 residues. After removal of 0 bases from V and 14 bases from J, the junction contained 11 bases not matched to a gene. The germline V gene has CDR1 SGDLS and CDR2 YYNGEE.

The chain combines TRBV10-3 with TRBJ2-1, with D maybe TRBD1 (6 bases). Germline CDR1 reads ENHRY; CDR2 reads SYGVKD. V lost 9 bases and J lost 7, with 19 bases in between. The CDR3 loop spans 14 amino acids. CDR3 protein: CAMARRDNPNEQFF. The DNA for the CDR3 is TGTGCCATGGCCCGTAGGGACAATCCAAATGAGCAGTTCTTC.

This rearrangement joins TRBV23-1 to TRBJ2-7; possible D gene TRBD1, 6 bases. TRBV23-1 is recorded as an ORF, its role being uncertain. The CDR3 is 13 residues long. Between the trimmed V and J ends, which lost 4 bases and 1 base, there was a span of 8 bases. The CDR3 is CASSRQGSYEQYF. CDR3 nucleotides: TGCGCCAGCAGTCGGCAGGGGTCCTACGAGCAGTACTTC.

The rearrangement joins TRBV19 to TRBJ2-7, with 10 bases matching TRBD2. Per the germline V gene, CDR1 is LNHDA and CDR2 is SQIVND (reference sequence). The length of the CDR3 is 14 residues. J lost 1 base, V lost 6 bases, and 3 bases had no gene match. CDR3 loop: CASSTSGKSYEQYF. CDR3 in DNA: TGTGCCAGTAGCACTAGCGGGAAGTCCTACGAGCAGTACTTC. Complete variable domain (other parts from reference TRBV19 and TRBJ2-7): DGGITQSPKYLFRKEGQNVTLSCEQNLNHDAMYWYRQDPGQGLRLIYYSQIVNDFQKGDIAEGYSVSREKKESFPLTVTSAQKNPTAFYLCASSTSGKSYEQYFGPGTRLTVT.

The chain recombines TRBV29-1 with TRBJ1-1; 7 bases are shared with TRBD1. The CDR3 runs to 13 residues. V shed 4 bases, J shed 5 bases, and the junction held 7 bases outside the gene matches. Germline V gene data show CDR1 as SQVTM and CDR2 as ANQGSEA. CDR3 DNA sequence: TGCAGCGTTGCCACAGGGGAGTCGACTGAAGCTTTCTTT. Encoded protein: CSVATGESTEAFF.

The rearrangement joins TRBV6-1 to TRBJ1-1, with D uncertain. CDR3 length: 14 amino acids. The germline gives CDR1 MNHNS, CDR2 SASEGT. Deletions cut 6 bases from V and 3 bases from J, with 14 bases between. The chain's CDR3 is CASRVDPEDTEAFF. DNA for the CDR3: TGTGCCAGCAGGGTAGATCCGGAGGACACTGAAGCTTTCTTT.

This clone came up once. The CDR3 DNA sequence: TGTGCCAGCTCCACCGCCGGGAGGGGCTACACCTTC. Protein: CASSTAGRGYTF. This chain uses TRBV5-4 with TRBJ1-2, with unresolved D. Germline CDR1 reads SGHNT; CDR2 reads YYREEE (reference sequence). V was pared by 7 bases and J by 8 bases, with 15 bases between. The CDR3 covers 12 residues.

The rearrangement uses TRBV27 and TRBJ2-2; D gene uncertain. The CDR3 contains 13 residues. Germline CDR1 MNHEY, CDR2 SMNVEV (reference sequence). Trimming pared 6 bases from V and 1 base from J, leaving 6 bases between. CDR3 in amino acids: CASSLLNTGELFF. The CDR3 region has the DNA TGTGCCAGCAGCCTCCTGAACACCGGGGAGCTGTTTTTT.

The chain has TRBV6-6 and TRBJ2-7; 11 bases map to TRBD2. Germline CDR1 MNHNY, CDR2 SVGAGI (reference sequence). The CDR3 runs 14 residues. Losses at the gene ends were 7 bases for V and 6 bases for J; bases not matched to a gene: 8. CDR3 in amino acids: CASTTLAGAPEQYF. CDR3 in DNA: TGTGCCAGCACTACACTAGCGGGAGCGCCCGAGCAGTACTTC.

A remark on this clone: The sample has other DNA sequences that encode this CDR3 too. V usage is TRBV5-6 and J usage is TRBJ2-7; D call uncertain. CDR3 length: 11 residues. CDR1 SGHDT and CDR2 YYEEEE come from the germline V gene. The V end was cut by 0 bases, the J end by 6 bases, with 4 bases between. The CDR3 region has the DNA TGTGCCAGCAGCTTGGCCGGCGAGCAGTACTTC. As protein: CASSLAGEQYF.

The rearrangement links TRBV7-8 to TRBJ2-3, with D perhaps TRBD1 (6 bases). The germline V gene has CDR1 SGHVS and CDR2 FQNEAQ. V dropped 3 bases and J dropped 2 bases, with 12 bases sitting between them. This CDR3 contains 15 residues. The DNA for the CDR3 is TGTGCCAGCAGCTTCCTGACAGGCATCACAGATACGCAGTATTTT. Its translation is CASSFLTGITDTQYF.

The V call is TRBV27, the J call TRBJ2-7, with D possibly TRBD1 on 6 matching bases. The V gene's germline CDR1 is MNHEY and CDR2 SMNVEV (reference sequence). Trimming shortened V by 1 base and J by 3 bases, and 16 bases separated the two germline ends. The CDR3 is 16 amino acids. CDR3 region: CASSLFYRAGDYEQYF. As DNA, the CDR3 is TGTGCCAGCAGTTTATTTTATCGGGCAGGGGACTACGAGCAGTACTTC.

The J gene is TRBJ1-4, the V gene TRBV28, with a weak D call TRBD1 (6 bases). CDR1 and CDR2 (germline): MDHEN, SYDVKM. The CDR3 sequence is 16 residues long. Trimming left V 5 bases short and J 1 base short, with 14 bases between. As DNA, the CDR3 is TGTGCCAGCAGTCGAATTTCAGGGGTAACTAATGAAAAACTGTTTTTT. This gives the protein CASSRISGVTNEKLFF.

V gene TRBV10-3 combines with J gene TRBJ2-3; 9 bases are shared with TRBD1. The CDR3 loop spans 17 amino acids. The trim removed 8 bases at V and 3 bases at J, leaving 15 bases unmatched. The germline CDR1 and CDR2 sequences are ENHRY and SYGVKD. The CDR3 DNA is TGTGCCATCGGGACAGGGTTGGCCCTGGGGTCGACAGATACGCAGTATTTT. This gives the protein CAIGTGLALGSTDTQYF.

This sequence joins TRBV11-1 and TRBJ1-1, with TRBD1 matching over 7 bases. The germline CDR1 and CDR2 sequences are SGHAT and FQDESV (reference sequence). Losses at the gene ends were 4 bases for V and 7 bases for J; bases not matched to a gene: 6. The CDR3 spans 13 residues. CDR3 in amino acids: CASSSRTGNEAFF. Written as DNA, the CDR3 is TGTGCCAGCAGCTCCCGGACAGGCAATGAAGCTTTCTTT.

CDR3 bases: TGTGCCTGGACTCGTCCTAGCGGGAGTAGCGACGAGCAGTACTTC. This gives the protein CAWTRPSGSSDEQYF. The genes are TRBV30 and TRBJ2-7; 10 bases fit TRBD2. Per the germline V gene, CDR1 is GTSNPN and CDR2 is SVGIG (reference sequence). V shed 4 bases and J 5 bases; nucleotides not matched to a gene: 11. CDR3 length: 15 residues.

The chain couples TRBV19 to TRBJ2-3, with 11 nucleotides matching TRBD2. The CDR3 loop spans 16 amino acids. The germline V gene has CDR1 LNHDA and CDR2 SQIVND (reference sequence). Trimming at V came to 5 bases and at J to 6 bases, leaving 10 bases not matched to a gene. CDR3 residues: CASSANVAGGMDTQYF. CDR3 DNA: TGTGCCAGTAGTGCCAACGTAGCGGGAGGGATGGATACGCAGTATTTT.

V usage is TRBV5-8 and J usage is TRBJ1-5; a possible D gene is TRBD1 (5 bases). Germline V gene sequence: CDR1 SGHTS, CDR2 YDEGEE. V was trimmed by 2 bases and J by 1 base, leaving 16 bases between them. The length of the CDR3 is 17 residues. CDR3 loop: CASSFRSGSGSNQPQHF. CDR3 DNA: TGTGCCAGCAGCTTTAGATCAGGCTCAGGGAGCAATCAGCCCCAGCATTTT.

The CDR3 reads CASSQPGLGINEQFF. In DNA, the CDR3 is TGTGCCAGCAGCCAACCGGGACTAGGCATCAATGAGCAGTTCTTC. The genes are TRBV6-5 and TRBJ2-1; 8 nucleotides match TRBD2. With 6 bases clipped from V and 6 bases from J, the junction kept 10 bases outside the gene matches. The CDR3 has 15 residues. The germline gives CDR1 MNHEY, CDR2 SVGAGI.

V usage is TRBV11-2 and J usage is TRBJ2-4; the match to TRBD1 covers 9 bases. Trimming at V came to 8 bases and at J to 4 bases, leaving 6 bases not matched to a gene. The CDR3 has 14 residues. Germline V gene sequence: CDR1 SGHAT, CDR2 FQNNGV. The CDR3 nucleotides read TGTGCCAGCCCGACCGGGACAGGGAAAAACATTCAGTACTTC. Its protein product is CASPTGTGKNIQYF.